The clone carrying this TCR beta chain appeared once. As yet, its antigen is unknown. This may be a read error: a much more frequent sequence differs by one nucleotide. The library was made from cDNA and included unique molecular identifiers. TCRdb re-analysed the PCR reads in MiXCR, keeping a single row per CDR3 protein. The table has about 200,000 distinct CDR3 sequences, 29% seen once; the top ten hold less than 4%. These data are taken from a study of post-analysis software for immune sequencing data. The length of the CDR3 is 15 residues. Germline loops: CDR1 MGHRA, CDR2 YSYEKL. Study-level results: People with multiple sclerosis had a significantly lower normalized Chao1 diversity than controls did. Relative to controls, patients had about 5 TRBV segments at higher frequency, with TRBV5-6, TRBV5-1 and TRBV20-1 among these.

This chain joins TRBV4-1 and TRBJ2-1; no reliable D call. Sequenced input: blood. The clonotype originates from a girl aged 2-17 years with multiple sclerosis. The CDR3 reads CVSSQGYPANNEQFF. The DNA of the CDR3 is TGCGTCAGCAGCCAAGGGTACCCGGCGAACAATGAGCAGTTCTTC.